This section outlines one T cell receptor (beta chain) sequence together with its context. Its target antigen remains unknown. Per-base qualities were not stored, and no clone one base away is much larger. This sample is part of a study of blood T cell repertoires in COVID-19 (dated by TCRdb to the early 2020s). In terms of the full investigation: Samples from collaborators originated in the United States, Italy and Spain and spanned both the acute and convalescent phases of COVID-19. A freely available public database, intended as a resource for researchers studying the immune response to SARS-CoV-2, is where the repertoires were released. HLA class I and class II types, where available, came from metadata supplied by the sample provider rather than from assay-based typing. Samples came from the ongoing ImmuneRACE study (first 160 participants) plus 1,254 subjects from 6 global collaborators. Subjects who had been exposed to COVID-19, were actively infected with it, or had recovered from it provided the deeply sampled blood TCRbeta repertoires that made up the dataset. Sample metadata almost always included a de-identified subject ID, COVID-19 status, age in years and sex. The prospective study material was composed of cDNA or gDNA derived from T cells, B-cell-depleted T cells, or PBMCs.

The full study reports these points: How much clinical and demographic metadata was included differed by source and by participant, and the metadata was provided uncurated.

Relative to germline, V is 4 bases shorter and J is 4 bases shorter, with 25 bases between their ends. Taken from the germline V gene, the CDR1 and CDR2 loops are MDHEN and SYDVKM. From the cysteine through the phenylalanine, the CDR3 covers 18 amino acids. Only CDR3 DNA is held: 54 bases, read in frame from base 1. A second Seattle source provided samples from volunteer blood donors who had recovered from COVID-19. Each collaborating institution followed its own protocols to collect whole blood in K2EDTA tubes. For TCRbeta analysis, collaborators shipped samples in one of three forms: frozen whole blood, isolated PBMCs, or DNA extracted from either of those sample types. TCRbeta CDR3 regions were amplified from genomic DNA using the immunoSEQ Assay, a bias-controlled multiplex PCR. On the study's bioinformatics: Within the assay, amplification of reference gene primers was used to estimate how many nucleated cells each sample contained. To quantify the absolute abundance of each unique TCRbeta CDR3 rearrangement, sequence reads were collapsed and filtered. Productive Simpson clonality was computed per sample as the square root of Simpson's diversity index over productive rearrangements. TCRdb holds this immuneACCESS table with in-frame rearrangements only. Some clones are missing; in checked studies, unresolved V genes explain under half, and the rest has no known cause. The V and J calls and the clone size are those of that table, but D and trimming were determined from the DNA. This sample has around 250,000 clones in its table, and more than 75% of those were observed once. Under 2% of the sample belongs to the ten largest clones.

This receptor was taken from a woman aged 60-75 years who had recovered from COVID-19. The chain links TRBV28 with TRBJ1-1; the D gene is perhaps TRBD1, from 6 matching bases. Sequencing input: peripheral blood. CDR3 sequence: CASSSPGQHGSVSTEAFF. The nucleotides read TGTGCCAGCAGTTCACCAGGACAGCACGGGTCTGTTAGCACTGAAGCTTTCTTT.